The 17 T cell receptor beta chains below come from one sample, sequenced in a study of T cell clonotyping in hematopoietic cell transplantation. Generated by immunoSEQ multiplex PCR, the TCRdb table keeps only in-frame clones and is missing some. In the table there are about 9,300 clones, approximately 84% of which are singletons. This specimen consisted of PBMCs, obtained at the time of graft-versus-host disease after allogeneic stem cell transplant. Source of these receptors: a male patient between 60 and 69 years old who had an allogeneic stem cell transplant from an unrelated donor, so the T cells may come from the graft donor. Some clones in this sample may be carry-over from other donors' samples.

The chain links TRBV4-3 to TRBJ2-6; TRBD2 is a possible D gene (5 bases). The V gene lost 3 bases and the J gene lost 0 bases, with 12 bases spanning the gap. The germline CDR1 and CDR2 sequences are LGHNA and YSLEER. This CDR3 contains 17 residues. Written as DNA, the CDR3 is TGCGCCAGCAGCCAGCAGGACGGGAACTCTGGGGCCAACGTCCTGACTTTC. Its protein product is CASSQQDGNSGANVLTF.

This sequence joins TRBV6-5 and TRBJ2-7, with D tentatively TRBD1 (5 bases). V was clipped by 0 bases and J by 0 bases, with 12 bases between them. The CDR3 length is 16 residues. Germline CDR1 reads MNHEY; CDR2 reads SVGAGI. CDR3 bases: TGTGCCAGCAGTTACTCGCTGACAGCGAGCTCCTACGAGCAGTACTTC. Protein product: CASSYSLTASSYEQYF.

The CDR3 DNA reads as TGTGCCAGCAGTGAAGGGACAGAGCAGTATTTT. Translated: CASSEGTEQYF. The chain recombines TRBV2 with TRBJ2-3; TRBD1 is a possible D gene (6 bases). CDR3 length: 11 amino acids. The V and J ends lost 1 base and 11 bases respectively, with 7 bases between them. Germline CDR1 SNHLY, CDR2 FYNNEI. The full variable domain, completed using reference TRBV2 and TRBJ2-3, is EPEVTQTPSHQVTQMGQEVILRCVPISNHLYFYWYRQILGQKVEFLVSFYNNEISEKSEIFDDQFSVERPDGSNFTLKIRSTKLEDSAMYFCASSEGTEQYFGPGTRLTVL.

This chain links TRBV2 with TRBJ2-1, with D perhaps TRBD1 (6 bases). The CDR3 consists of 16 residues. Germline V gene lookup returns CDR1 SNHLY and CDR2 FYNNEI. V gave up 0 bases and J gave up 4 bases, with 13 bases separating them. The CDR3 spells CASSEAARGGYNEQFF. In DNA, the CDR3 is TGTGCCAGCAGTGAAGCGGCCCGAGGGGGTTACAATGAGCAGTTCTTC.

This chain joins TRBV6-4 and TRBJ2-3; D is possibly TRBD2 (6 bases). The ends were cut back, 0 bases at V and 3 bases at J, with 10 bases in the middle. CDR1 and CDR2 from the germline V gene are MRHNA and SNTAGT. CDR3 length: 15 amino acids. Written as DNA, the CDR3 is TGTGCCAGCAGTGACTCAAGTGGGGGGACAGATACGCAGTATTTT. Encoded protein: CASSDSSGGTDTQYF.

The gene calls are TRBV7-6 and TRBJ1-2; perhaps TRBD1 as D (6 bases). Germline V lookup: CDR1 SGHVS, CDR2 FNYEAQ. This CDR3 spans 14 amino acids. With 1 base removed from V and 5 bases from J, the gap between germline ends came to 11 bases. CDR3: CASSLDRAPYGYTF. CDR3 sequence (DNA): TGTGCCAGCAGCTTAGACAGGGCCCCATATGGCTACACCTTC.

The chain links TRBV7-2 to TRBJ2-2; possibly TRBD1 or TRBD2 for D (5 bases each). The germline gives CDR1 SGHTA, CDR2 FQGNSA. V lost 2 bases and J 7 bases, leaving 11 bases between the germline ends. The CDR3 is 14 amino acids. The CDR3 loop is CASSLLGTGGELFF. The DNA of the CDR3 is TGTGCCAGCAGCTTACTAGGGACGGGCGGGGAGCTGTTTTTT.

This sequence joins TRBV30 and TRBJ1-2; D uncertain. V was cut by 0 bases and J by 8 bases, with 10 bases left in between. This CDR3 contains 12 residues. Germline values: CDR1 GTSNPN, CDR2 SVGIG (reference sequence). The CDR3 DNA is TGTGCCTGGAGTGTGGGAGGAGGCGGCTACACCTTC. Translated: CAWSVGGGGYTF.

This chain joins TRBV18 and TRBJ1-2; D is uncertain. Deletions cut 3 bases from V and 6 bases from J, with 5 bases between. CDR1 and CDR2 from the germline V gene are KGHSH and LQKENI. The CDR3 sequence is 11 residues long. The CDR3 DNA reads TGTGCCAGCTCACCGTTAAATGGCTACACCTTC. Protein: CASSPLNGYTF.

The gene calls are TRBV14 and TRBJ2-7; D gene ambiguous. V was shortened by 1 base and J by 7 bases, with 11 bases between the two germline ends. The CDR3 is made up of 13 amino acids. The germline gives CDR1 SGHDN, CDR2 FVKESK. The CDR3: CASSQGHALEQYF. The CDR3 coding sequence is TGTGCCAGCAGCCAAGGGCACGCTTTGGAGCAGTACTTC.

The chain employs TRBV2 and TRBJ2-7; possibly TRBD1 or TRBD2 for D (5 bases each). This CDR3 is built from 12 residues. Germline values: CDR1 SNHLY, CDR2 FYNNEI. V lost 5 bases, J lost 12 bases, and 17 bases lay in between. Here the CDR3 reads CASSLGPYNLYF. CDR3 nucleotides: TGTGCCAGCAGTCTGGGACCTTACAACTTGTACTTC.

This chain uses TRBV5-6 with TRBJ1-5; D not resolved. V dropped 0 bases and J dropped 5 bases, with 6 bases sitting between them. This CDR3 contains 13 residues. From germline, CDR1 is SGHDT and CDR2 YYEEEE. The CDR3 is CASSLGPYQPQHF. In DNA form, the CDR3 reads TGTGCCAGCAGCTTGGGACCCTATCAGCCCCAGCATTTT.

V is TRBV14 and J is TRBJ1-5; D not certain. This CDR3 region has 13 residues. With 3 bases removed from V and 7 bases from J, the gap between germline ends came to 10 bases. Germline V gene lookup returns CDR1 SGHDN and CDR2 FVKESK. The DNA of the CDR3 is TGTGCCAGCAGCCATGCGGGTTTACAGCCCCAGCATTTT. Protein: CASSHAGLQPQHF.

CDR3 in amino acids: CASSQDNSGNYGYTF. The CDR3 bases are TGCGCCAGCAGCCAAGATAATTCAGGGAACTATGGCTACACCTTC. The genes are TRBV4-3 and TRBJ1-2; possible D gene TRBD1, 5 bases. The V end was cut by 0 bases, the J end by 2 bases, with 10 bases between. Germline CDR1 and CDR2: LGHNA and YSLEER. CDR3 length equals 15 residues.

The chain links TRBV2 to TRBJ2-7; D might be TRBD2 (7 bases). CDR1 SNHLY and CDR2 FYNNEI come from the germline V gene. V was clipped by 10 bases and J by 2 bases, with 15 bases between them. This CDR3 contains 13 residues. Here the CDR3 reads CATSQGRAYEQYF. CDR3 nucleotide sequence: TGTGCCACATCCCAGGGGAGGGCCTACGAGCAGTACTTC.

The chain is built from TRBV29-1 and TRBJ2-1; 7 bases agree with TRBD2. V dropped 4 bases and J dropped 7; count of bases not matched to a gene: 10. Germline V CDR1 and CDR2: SQVTM, ANQGSEA. The CDR3 length is 14 residues. CDR3 region: CSVAIAGAFNEQFF. The CDR3 nucleotides read TGCAGCGTTGCGATAGCGGGCGCCTTTAATGAGCAGTTCTTC.

This clone was detected only once. The chain recombines TRBV11-2 with TRBJ1-1; D is possibly TRBD1 (6 bases). Germline-derived CDR1 and CDR2 are SGHAT and FQNNGV. Deletions cut 4 bases from V and 0 bases from J, with 15 bases between. The CDR3 is 16 residues long. The CDR3: CASSSLQGPMNTEAFF. The CDR3 nucleotides read TGTGCCAGCAGCTCCCTACAGGGCCCCATGAACACTGAAGCTTTCTTT.